This T cell receptor (beta chain) appears in the sequencing data of a study of response to subunit inactivated influenza vaccine. This clonotype was detected only a few times. What it binds is unknown. TCRdb itself ran the RT-PCR reads through MiXCR, one entry per CDR3 protein. The table lists roughly 520,000 distinct CDR3 sequences, roughly 25% of them singletons. The CDR3 loop spans 12 amino acids. Germline V gene data show CDR1 as SGHKS and CDR2 as YYEKEE (reference sequence). Trimming took off 1 base at V and 8 bases at J, with 9 bases between the two ends. Study-wide results and caveats: Few new T cells, the authors suggested, are recruited by each seasonal influenza vaccination.

The material sequenced was CD4+ T cells sorted from PBMCs, taken 4 to 6 days after vaccination. The sequence came from a man aged 45-60 years who received an inactivated influenza vaccine. The chain combines TRBV5-5 with TRBJ1-2; the D is unclear. This CDR3 reads CASSLYPQGYTF. CDR3 coding DNA: TGTGCCAGCAGCTTGTACCCACAGGGCTACACCTTC.